The 4 T cell receptor beta chains below all came from one sample that was sequenced in a study of CD8+ T cells in alopecia areata. Specified treatment: oral pan-JAK inhibitor, 5-10 mg twice daily. RNA, once extracted, was reverse transcribed into cDNA for use as the sequencing template. The data were produced by immunoSEQ multiplex PCR, yet TCRdb's version contains in-frame clones alone and is incomplete. Here the sample spans roughly 210,000 clones, 43% being singletons. The source was CD4+ T cells sorted from blood, collected at approximately week 36, from a patient treated with tofacitinib. The receptor source for this set is a human donor with alopecia areata.

This chain links TRBV4-1 with TRBJ2-7, with 9 bases identical to TRBD1. V lost 5 bases, J lost 6 bases, and 8 bases stayed unmatched. The CDR3 is 14 residues long. Germline CDR1 reads MGHRA; CDR2 reads YSYEKL. CDR3: CASSVGTGYGEQYF. The CDR3 DNA reads as TGCGCCAGCAGCGTCGGGACAGGGTACGGCGAGCAGTACTTC.

The table lists this clone with a few counts. V is TRBV7-3 and J is TRBJ2-1, with D unclear. The CDR3 runs 13 residues. V lost 0 bases and J 9 bases, leaving 9 bases between the germline ends. CDR1 and CDR2 from the germline V gene are SGHTA and FQGTGA. CDR3 residues: CASSLTPEVEQFF. The CDR3 DNA reads as TGTGCCAGCAGCTTAACGCCGGAAGTTGAGCAGTTCTTC.

This clone was found once. The CDR3 here is CASSLRRALPNEKLFF. DNA of the CDR3: TGTGCCAGCAGCTTACGACGAGCACTCCCGAATGAAAAACTGTTTTTT. The genes are TRBV7-8 and TRBJ1-4; D remains unclear. CDR3 size: 16 residues. Per germline, CDR1 SGHVS and CDR2 FQNEAQ. V was cut by 2 bases and J by 5 bases, with 15 bases left in between.

This clone was counted only a few times. The chain links TRBV10-3 to TRBJ2-7; 10 bases agree with TRBD1. Germline trimming cut 7 bases from V and 6 bases from J; bases unmatched to any gene: 6. Germline V gives CDR1 ENHRY, CDR2 SYGVKD. The CDR3 totals 13 residues. The CDR3 sequence is CAITLGQGSEQYF. The CDR3 nucleotides are TGTGCCATCACCCTGGGACAGGGGAGCGAGCAGTACTTC.